Listed below are T cell receptor beta chains from one sample, sequenced in a study of vaccination effects on CD4 cells after COVID-19. Using immunoSEQ multiplex PCR, the repertoire was profiled, and TCRdb retains in-frame clones only, with some absent. The sample lists 45,000 to 60,000 clones, about 74% seen once, with roughly 3.2% in the top ten. What these receptors recognize is not known. The input for sequencing was CD4+ T cells from PBMCs cultured without peptide, taken before COVID-19 vaccination. These receptors were collected from a human donor who received a COVID-19 vaccine. The CDR3 runs from the conserved cysteine through the conserved F or W. A D gene is named only where the DNA matches it firmly. Size is omitted from some rows. Given values are once, few, many or a class for expanded clones.

clone_size d_call j_call v_call cdr3_nt cdr3_aa
few TRBD1 TRBJ1-2 TRBV6-4 TGTGCCAGCAGTAACGACAGGGTTGGCTACACCTTC CASSNDRVGYTF
NA NA TRBJ1-1 TRBV10-2 TGCGCCAGCAGTGAGTCGTACACTGAAGCTTTCTTT CASSESYTEAFF
NA NA TRBJ2-6 TRBV9 TGTGCCAGCAGCGACCCGGACGGATACCGCTCTGGGGCCAACGTCCTGACTTTC CASSDPDGYRSGANVLTF
NA NA TRBJ1-2 TRBV14 TGTGCCAGCAGCCAAGATTTAATACGCCCAGGGAAGCCTAACTATGGCTACACCTTC CASSQDLIRPGKPNYGYTF
NA TRBD1 TRBJ1-1 TRBV4-3 TGCGCCAGCAGTGCATATGGGACAGAGAACACTGAAGCTTTCTTT CASSAYGTENTEAFF
NA NA TRBJ2-1 TRBV5-1 TGCGCCAGCATCGACCTTCGGGCCCGGAAGCAGTTCTTC CASIDLRARKQFF
once NA TRBJ2-5 TRBV5-1 TGCGCCAGCAGCGCAACGGGGGTCCAAGAGACCCAGTACTTC CASSATGVQETQYF
NA NA TRBJ1-5 TRBV2 TGTGCCAGCACAGGAGTACTAGGCAATCAGCCCCAGCATTTT CASTGVLGNQPQHF
NA NA TRBJ2-2 TRBV27 TGTGCCAGCAGTCCCTCCCTCGGGGAGCTGTTTTTT CASSPSLGELFF
NA TRBD2 TRBJ2-1 TRBV5-1 TGCGCCAGCAGCCTGCCCAGTGTGGCGGGGGGGGTCAATGAGCAGTTCTTC CASSLPSVAGGVNEQFF
once TRBD2 TRBJ2-6 TRBV4-1 TGCGCCAGCAGTCGGGCTAGCGGGGGGTCTCTCTCTGGGGCCAACGTCCTGACTTTC CASSRASGGSLSGANVLTF
NA TRBD1 TRBJ1-4 TRBV7-9 TGTGCCAGCAGCTTAGGGACAGGGGGCCGGGAAAAACTGTTTTTT CASSLGTGGREKLFF
few NA TRBJ1-3 TRBV30 TGTGCCTGGAGTGGTAACAGCCTTTCCGGAAACACCATATATTTT CAWSGNSLSGNTIYF
NA TRBD1 TRBJ2-2 TRBV10-1 TGCGCCAGCAGGGACGCGATACAGGGGGACACCGGGGAGCTGTTTTTT CASRDAIQGDTGELFF
NA TRBD1 TRBJ1-5 TRBV7-2 TGTGCCAGCAGCTTACAGGGGGGAAGCAATCAGCCCCAGCATTTT CASSLQGGSNQPQHF
NA NA TRBJ2-5 TRBV11-2 TGTGCCAGCAGCTTAATGACCGCTCAAGAGACCCAGTACTTC CASSLMTAQETQYF
NA NA TRBJ2-3 TRBV5-6 TGTGCCAGCAGGTCTGTGATCACAGATACGCAGTATTTT CASRSVITDTQYF
NA NA TRBJ1-6 TRBV12-3/TRBV12-4 TGTGCCAGCTCCGTGGGCCCGTTAACCCTCCACTTT CASSVGPLTLHF
once NA TRBJ1-2 TRBV24-1 TGTGCCACCAGTGATTTCACCTTCTCCTATGGCTACACCTTC CATSDFTFSYGYTF
NA TRBD1 TRBJ1-1 TRBV5-1 TGCGCCAGCAGCTGGGCCGGGACAGGGGGATTCACTGAAGCTTTCTTT CASSWAGTGGFTEAFF
few TRBD1 TRBJ1-6 TRBV19 TGTGCCAGTATCAACCGGGGACAGGGTTCTTCACCCCTCCACTTT CASINRGQGSSPLHF
NA NA TRBJ2-3 TRBV6-6 TGTGCCAGCATCCAGGACAGCACAGATACGCAGTATTTT CASIQDSTDTQYF
few NA TRBJ2-3 TRBV7-3 TGTGCCAGCAGCTTATTCTCCGTAGGAGATACGCAGTATTTT CASSLFSVGDTQYF
NA NA TRBJ2-3 TRBV29-1 TGCAGCGTGACCGACCTACGAAATAGCACAGATACGCAGTATTTT CSVTDLRNSTDTQYF
NA TRBD2 TRBJ2-1 TRBV18 TGTGCCAGCTCACGGACTGTCGGACTAGCGGGGGTCACTGGGGGGAGCTCCTACAATGAGCAGTTCTTC CASSRTVGLAGVTGGSSYNEQFF
NA NA TRBJ1-2 TRBV3-1/TRBV3-2 TGTGCCAGCAGCCAACTCAGAGCTAACTATGGCTACACCTTC CASSQLRANYGYTF
NA TRBD2 TRBJ2-1 TRBV5-1 TGCGCCAGCGGAATTAGCGGGGGGTCCCTTTACAATGAGCAGTTCTTC CASGISGGSLYNEQFF
NA NA TRBJ2-2 TRBV7-2 TGTGCCAGCAGCTTATTTTTCAGCGTGAACACCGGGGAGCTGTTTTTT CASSLFFSVNTGELFF
NA NA TRBJ2-3 TRBV6-5 TGTGCCAGCAGTCCCCTCGGGGGAGGCACAGATACGCAGTATTTT CASSPLGGGTDTQYF
NA NA TRBJ1-2 TRBV18 TGTGCCAGCTCACCACCGGGGCCACAGACCTATGGCTACACCTTC CASSPPGPQTYGYTF
NA NA TRBJ2-1 TRBV10-2 TGCGCCAGCAAACCGACAGTTTCCTCCTACAATGAGCAGTTCTTC CASKPTVSSYNEQFF
NA NA TRBJ1-2 TRBV28 TGTGCCAGCAGTTTAGGGACGCCCCGTGGCTACACCTTC CASSLGTPRGYTF
NA TRBD1 TRBJ1-2 TRBV6-2/TRBV6-3 TGTGCCAGCAGTTCCGCCGGACAGGGTGACTATGGCTACACCTTC CASSSAGQGDYGYTF
NA TRBD1 TRBJ2-2 TRBV7-3 TGTGCCAGCAGCCGAGATTCCGGGACAGTGAGGCGGGACACCGGGGAGCTGTTTTTT CASSRDSGTVRRDTGELFF
NA NA TRBJ2-2 TRBV6-2/TRBV6-3 TGTGCCAGCAGCCCCGTAAGGGGGGCGCGGAACACCGGGGAGCTGTTTTTT CASSPVRGARNTGELFF
NA TRBD1 TRBJ2-5 TRBV7-8 TGTGCCAGCAGCCAGGGGACAGGGGTCGGCCAAGAGACCCAGTACTTC CASSQGTGVGQETQYF
NA NA TRBJ1-3 TRBV18 TGTGCCAGCTCACCTAATACAGGGTCGGGAGACACCATATATTTT CASSPNTGSGDTIYF
NA TRBD1 TRBJ1-5 TRBV6-2/TRBV6-3 TGTGCCAGCAGTCGGGGGGACAGGGGTTTGAGCAATCAGCCCCAGCATTTT CASSRGDRGLSNQPQHF
NA NA TRBJ1-1 TRBV6-5 TGTGCCAGCAGTTACTACAGGGACGGGGCTGAAGCTTTCTTT CASSYYRDGAEAFF
once NA TRBJ1-2 TRBV5-4 TGTGCCAGCAGCTTGGGGCCTAACTATGGCTACACCTTC CASSLGPNYGYTF
once NA TRBJ1-3 TRBV19 TGTGCCAGTACCCAAACGGGGGATTTCTCTGGAAACACCATATATTTT CASTQTGDFSGNTIYF
NA NA TRBJ2-2 TRBV6-5 TGTGCCAGCACCGAGGGTCAGAAGAACACCGGGGAGCTGTTTTTT CASTEGQKNTGELFF
NA TRBD2 TRBJ2-5 TRBV18 TGTGCCAGCTCACCACGCTTAGCGGGGGGACAAGAGACCCAGTACTTC CASSPRLAGGQETQYF
NA NA TRBJ1-4 TRBV2 TGTGCCAGCATCCAGACTGCAACTAATGAAAAACTGTTTTTT CASIQTATNEKLFF
few NA TRBJ1-2 TRBV30 TGTGCCTGGAGTATGCAGGGTACCCATGGCTACACCTTC CAWSMQGTHGYTF
NA NA TRBJ2-1 TRBV5-6 TGTGCCAGCAGCTTGGGAGACGATGAGCAGTTCTTC CASSLGDDEQFF
NA TRBD1 TRBJ1-1 TRBV10-2 TGCGCCAGCAGGAGGGGACAGGGCCCTGAAGCTTTCTTT CASRRGQGPEAFF
NA NA TRBJ1-6 TRBV27 TGTGCCAGCAGTTTATCGAAGAGGGCAGGGAGCTCCTATAATTCACCCCTCCACTTT CASSLSKRAGSSYNSPLHF
NA NA TRBJ2-1 TRBV18 TGTGCCAGCTCACCACCGAGGGGGGCTGACTACAATGAGCAGTTCTTC CASSPPRGADYNEQFF
NA NA TRBJ1-3 TRBV28 TGTGCCAGCACCCATCGGTCTGGAAACACCATATATTTT CASTHRSGNTIYF